In its sample, the clone carrying this TCR beta chain was seen many times. As yet, its antigen is unknown. The CDR3 end lies 3 residues beyond the end of the read and is filled in from the germline J gene. These data come from a study of T cell clonality in common variable immunodeficiency. Study results and caveats: Reportedly, TCR beta sequences from common variable immunodeficiency showed fewer deletions and N-nucleotide insertions.

From germline, CDR1 is LNHDA and CDR2 SQIVND (reference sequence). The CDR3 runs to 15 residues. Germline trimming cut 4 bases from V and 3 bases from J; bases unmatched to any gene: 5. CVID and control samples used equivalent genomic DNA input. Only in-frame clones appear in the TCRdb table, and some are missing; sequencing was by immunoSEQ multiplex PCR. The data show more than 20,000 clones, with none appearing a single time. The receptor was derived from a human donor with common variable immunodeficiency. The V and J genes are TRBV19 and TRBJ1-5, with 8 bases that match TRBD1. The sequencing sample was made of peripheral blood mononuclear cells. CDR3 DNA (partial): TGTGCCAGTAGTACAGGGGGCCCAATCAATCAGCCC. This gives the protein CASSTGGPINQP. The entire CDR3 sequence reads CASSTGGPINQPQHF.